This T cell receptor beta chain was retrieved from a study of Ad26.COV2.S vaccination and SARS-CoV-2 variants. Study context: Intramuscular Ad26.COV2.S doses were given once or twice, 56 days apart. The study, taken as a whole, reports: Total responses of T cells may have been underestimated by the analyses of TCR breadth and depth. Following vaccination, spike-specific CD8+ and CD4+ T cell responses reportedly exhibited substantial breadth.

Method: immunoSEQ multiplex PCR; TCRdb's copy keeps in-frame clones and lacks some. Of about 350,000 clones in the sample, about 86% are singletons; the top ten hold about 10%. As regards this clone: Its cognate antigen is unknown.

Documented treatment: some 20 received Ad26.COV2.S at low or high dose, single or two shots; a few received placebo; per-sample allocation not given. Sampling happened 63 days after the first vaccine or placebo injection. The study used a vaccine consisting of an Ad26 vector that expressed Wuhan-strain SARS-CoV-2 spike. The CDR3 length is 15 residues. Germline values: CDR1 KGHSH, CDR2 LQKENI. The V end was cut by 0 bases, the J end by 3 bases, with 11 bases between. The sample consisted of peripheral blood, taken in a trial of Ad26.COV2.S vaccine versus placebo. J is TRBJ1-2 and V is TRBV18; no definite D call. This clonotype was obtained from a person aged 18 to 59 who received the Ad26.COV2.S COVID-19 vaccine or a placebo. The CDR3 coding sequence is TGTGCCAGCTCACCACCAGGTCAGCCGGACTATGGCTACACCTTC. As protein: CASSPPGQPDYGYTF. Variable domain in full (rest from reference TRBV18 and TRBJ1-2): NAGVMQNPRHLVRRRGQEARLRCSPMKGHSHVYWYRQLPEEGLKFMVYLQKENIIDESGMPKERFSAEFPKEGPSILRIQQVVRGDSAAYFCASSPPGQPDYGYTFGSGTRLTVV.